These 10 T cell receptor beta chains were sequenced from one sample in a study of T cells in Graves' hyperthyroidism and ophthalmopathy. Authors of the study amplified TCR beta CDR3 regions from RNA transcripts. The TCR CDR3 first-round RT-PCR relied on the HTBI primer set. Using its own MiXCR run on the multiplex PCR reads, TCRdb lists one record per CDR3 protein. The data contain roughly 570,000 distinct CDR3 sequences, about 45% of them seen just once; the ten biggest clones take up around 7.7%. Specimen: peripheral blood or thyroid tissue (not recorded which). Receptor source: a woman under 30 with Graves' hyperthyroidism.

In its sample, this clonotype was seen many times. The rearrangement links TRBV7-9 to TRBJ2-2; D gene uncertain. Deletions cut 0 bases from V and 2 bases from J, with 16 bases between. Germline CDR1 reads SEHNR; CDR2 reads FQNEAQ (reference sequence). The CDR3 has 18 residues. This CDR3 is CASSLALGSSRNTGELFF. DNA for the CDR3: TGTGCCAGCAGCTTAGCGCTAGGTAGTTCCAGAAACACCGGGGAGCTGTTTTTT. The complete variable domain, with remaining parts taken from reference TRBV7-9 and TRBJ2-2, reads DTGVSQNPRHKITKRGQNVTFRCDPISEHNRLYWYRQTLGQGPEFLTYFQNEAQLEKSRLLSDRFSAERPKGSFSTLEIQRTEQGDSAMYLCASSLALGSSRNTGELFFGEGSRLTVL.

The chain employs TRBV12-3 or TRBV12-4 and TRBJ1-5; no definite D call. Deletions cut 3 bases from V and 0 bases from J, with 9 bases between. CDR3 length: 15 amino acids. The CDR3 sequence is CASSFIGNSNQPQHF. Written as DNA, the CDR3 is TGTGCCAGCAGTTTTATAGGGAATAGCAATCAGCCCCAGCATTTT.

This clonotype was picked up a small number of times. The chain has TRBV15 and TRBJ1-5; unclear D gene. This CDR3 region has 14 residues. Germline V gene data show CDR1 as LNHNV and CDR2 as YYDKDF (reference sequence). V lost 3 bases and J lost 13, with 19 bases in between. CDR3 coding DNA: TGTGCCACCAGCAGTTTTGGCATCGATAGCAATCAGCATTTT. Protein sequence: CATSSFGIDSNQHF.

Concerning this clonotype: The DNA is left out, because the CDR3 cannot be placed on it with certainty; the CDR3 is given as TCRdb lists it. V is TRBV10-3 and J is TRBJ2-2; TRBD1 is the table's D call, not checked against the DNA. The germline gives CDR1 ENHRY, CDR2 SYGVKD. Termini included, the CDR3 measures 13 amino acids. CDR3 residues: CAISSGDSGSCFF.

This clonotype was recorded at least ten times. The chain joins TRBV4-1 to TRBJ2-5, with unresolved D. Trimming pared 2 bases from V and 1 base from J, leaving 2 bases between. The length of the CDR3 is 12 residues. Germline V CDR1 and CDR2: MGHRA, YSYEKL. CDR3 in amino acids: CASSQSQETQYF. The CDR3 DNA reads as TGCGCCAGCAGCCAATCCCAAGAGACCCAGTACTTC.

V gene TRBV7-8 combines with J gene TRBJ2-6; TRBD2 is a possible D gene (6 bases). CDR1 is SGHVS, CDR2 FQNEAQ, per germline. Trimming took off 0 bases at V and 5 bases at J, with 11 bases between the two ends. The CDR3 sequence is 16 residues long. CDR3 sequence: CASSLAGGDRANVLTF. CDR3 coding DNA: TGTGCCAGCAGCTTAGCGGGGGGAGACAGGGCCAACGTCCTGACTTTC.

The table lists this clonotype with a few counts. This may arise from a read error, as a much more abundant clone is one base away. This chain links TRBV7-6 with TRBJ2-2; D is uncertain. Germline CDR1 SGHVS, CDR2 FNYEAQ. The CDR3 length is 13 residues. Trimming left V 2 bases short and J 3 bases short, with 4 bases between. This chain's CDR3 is CASSLLDTGELFF. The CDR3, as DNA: TGTGCCAGCAGCTTACTGGACACCGGGGAGCTGTTTTTT.

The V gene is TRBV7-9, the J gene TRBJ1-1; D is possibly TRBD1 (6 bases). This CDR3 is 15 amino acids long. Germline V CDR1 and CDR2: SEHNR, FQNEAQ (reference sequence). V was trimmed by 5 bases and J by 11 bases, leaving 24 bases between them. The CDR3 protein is CASSLLGPGHGWAFF. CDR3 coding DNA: TGTGCCAGCAGCCTTCTGGGGCCGGGACACGGGTGGGCTTTCTTT.

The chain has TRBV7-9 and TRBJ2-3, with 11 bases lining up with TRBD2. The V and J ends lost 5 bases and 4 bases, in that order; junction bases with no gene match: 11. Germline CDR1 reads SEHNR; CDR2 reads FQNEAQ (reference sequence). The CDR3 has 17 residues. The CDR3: CASSQALAGGPADTQYF. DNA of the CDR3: TGTGCCAGCAGCCAAGCGTTAGCGGGAGGGCCGGCAGATACGCAGTATTTT.

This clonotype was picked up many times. In nucleotides, the CDR3 is TGTGCCAGCAGCAACAGGGGTAGCGAGCAGTACTTC. It specifies CASSNRGSEQYF. This sequence joins TRBV5-6 and TRBJ2-7, with 7 bases matching TRBD1. The CDR3 consists of 12 residues. Germline V CDR1 and CDR2: SGHDT, YYEEEE. The J segment lost 6 bases and the V segment lost 4 bases, leaving 4 bases of the junction unmatched.